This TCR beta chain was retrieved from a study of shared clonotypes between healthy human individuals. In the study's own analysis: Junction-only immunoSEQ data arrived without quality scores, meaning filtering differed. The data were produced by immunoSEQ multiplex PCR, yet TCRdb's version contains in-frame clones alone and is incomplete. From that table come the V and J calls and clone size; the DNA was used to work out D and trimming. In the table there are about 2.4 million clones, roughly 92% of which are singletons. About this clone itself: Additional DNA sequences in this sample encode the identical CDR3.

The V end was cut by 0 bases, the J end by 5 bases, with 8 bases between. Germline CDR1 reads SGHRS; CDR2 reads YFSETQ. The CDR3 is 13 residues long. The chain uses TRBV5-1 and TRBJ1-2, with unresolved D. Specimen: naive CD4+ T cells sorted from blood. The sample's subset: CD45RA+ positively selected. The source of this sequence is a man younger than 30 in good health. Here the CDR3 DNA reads TGCGCCAGCAGCTTGGGCGGGAATTATGGCTACACCTTC. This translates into CASSLGGNYGYTF.